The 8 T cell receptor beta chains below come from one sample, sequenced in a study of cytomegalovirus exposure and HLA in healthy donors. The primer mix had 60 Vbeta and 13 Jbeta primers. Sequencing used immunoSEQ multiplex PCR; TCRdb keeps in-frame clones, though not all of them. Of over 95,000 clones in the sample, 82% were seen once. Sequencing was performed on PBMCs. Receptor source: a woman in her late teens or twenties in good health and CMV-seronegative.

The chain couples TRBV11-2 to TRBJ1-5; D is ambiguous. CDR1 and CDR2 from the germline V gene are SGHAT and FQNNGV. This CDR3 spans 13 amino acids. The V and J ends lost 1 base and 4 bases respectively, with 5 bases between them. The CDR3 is CASSLGRNQPQHF. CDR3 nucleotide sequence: TGTGCCAGCAGCTTAGGCCGGAATCAGCCCCAGCATTTT.

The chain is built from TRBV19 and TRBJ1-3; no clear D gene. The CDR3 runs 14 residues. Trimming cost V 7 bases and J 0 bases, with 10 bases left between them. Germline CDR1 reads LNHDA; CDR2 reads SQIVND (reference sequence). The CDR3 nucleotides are TGTGCCAGTACCACGGGAAGCTCTGGAAACACCATATATTTT. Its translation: CASTTGSSGNTIYF.

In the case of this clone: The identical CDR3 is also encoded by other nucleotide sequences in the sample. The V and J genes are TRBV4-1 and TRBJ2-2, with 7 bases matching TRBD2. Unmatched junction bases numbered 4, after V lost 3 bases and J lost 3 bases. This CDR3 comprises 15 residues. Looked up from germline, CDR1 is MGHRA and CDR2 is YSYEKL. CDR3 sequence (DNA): TGCGCCAGCAGCCAGGAGGGGAGGGACACCGGGGAGCTGTTTTTT. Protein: CASSQEGRDTGELFF.

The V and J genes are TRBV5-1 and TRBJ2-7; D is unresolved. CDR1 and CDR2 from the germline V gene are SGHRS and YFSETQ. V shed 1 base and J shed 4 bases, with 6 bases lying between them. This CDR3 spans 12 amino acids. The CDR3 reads CASSLIEYEQYF. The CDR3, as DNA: TGCGCCAGCAGCTTGATTGAGTACGAGCAGTACTTC.

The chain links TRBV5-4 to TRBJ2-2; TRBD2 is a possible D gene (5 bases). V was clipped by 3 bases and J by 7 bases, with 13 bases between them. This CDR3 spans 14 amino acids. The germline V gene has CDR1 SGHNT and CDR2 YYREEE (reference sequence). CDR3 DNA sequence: TGTGCCAGCAGCTCCCCCCCCGGGAACGGGGAGCTGTTTTTT. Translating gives CASSSPPGNGELFF.

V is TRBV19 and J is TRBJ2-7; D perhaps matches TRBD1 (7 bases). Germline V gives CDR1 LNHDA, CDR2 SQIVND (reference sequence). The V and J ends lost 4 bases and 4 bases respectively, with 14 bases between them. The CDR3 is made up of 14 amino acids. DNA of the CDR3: TGTGCCAGTAGTACATCAGGGGGAGGATACGAGCAGTACTTC. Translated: CASSTSGGGYEQYF.

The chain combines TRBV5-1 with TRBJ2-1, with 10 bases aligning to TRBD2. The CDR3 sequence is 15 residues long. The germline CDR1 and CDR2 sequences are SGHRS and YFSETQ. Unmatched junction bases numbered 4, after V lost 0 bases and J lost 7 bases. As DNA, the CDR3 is TGCGCCAGCAGCTTGGCTAGCGGGAGTTGGAATGAGCAGTTCTTC. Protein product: CASSLASGSWNEQFF. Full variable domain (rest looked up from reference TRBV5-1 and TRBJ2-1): KAGVTQTPRYLIKTRGQQVTLSCSPISGHRSVSWYQQTPGQGLQFLFEYFSETQRNKGNFPGRFSGRQFSNSRSEMNVSTLELGDSALYLCASSLASGSWNEQFFGPGTRLTVL.

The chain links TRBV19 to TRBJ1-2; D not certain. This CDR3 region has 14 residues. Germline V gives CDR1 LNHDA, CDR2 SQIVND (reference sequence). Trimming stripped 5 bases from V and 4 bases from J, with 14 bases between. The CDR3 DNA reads TGTGCCAGTAGTTCGGAGCGATCCCCCTATGGCTACACCTTC. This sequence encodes CASSSERSPYGYTF.